The 14 T cell receptor beta chains presented below share a single source sample, sequenced in a study of blood T cell repertoires in COVID-19. Assay used: immunoSEQ multiplex PCR; TCRdb lists only in-frame clones, some missing. The table includes about 140,000 clones, 70% to 85% detected once. Sequencing was carried out using peripheral blood. The receptors were sampled from a man in his 60s with active or convalescent COVID-19.

The gene calls are TRBV5-5 and TRBJ1-2; D call uncertain. The V and J ends lost 4 bases and 5 bases respectively, with 15 bases between them. Germline assignment: CDR1 SGHKS and CDR2 YYEKEE (reference sequence). The CDR3 totals 14 residues. The CDR3 reads CASSPRLGSYGYTF. The CDR3 nucleotides are TGTGCCAGCAGCCCCCGTCTAGGGAGTTATGGCTACACCTTC.

J is TRBJ2-3 and V is TRBV30, with 8 bases lining up with TRBD2. Germline V CDR1 and CDR2: GTSNPN, SVGIG (reference sequence). V shed 3 bases and J 11 bases; nucleotides not matched to a gene: 4. The CDR3 runs to 11 residues. This CDR3 reads CAWRGAGGQYF. CDR3 nucleotide sequence: TGTGCCTGGAGAGGTGCGGGGGGGCAGTATTTT.

This clone came up once. V gene TRBV27 combines with J gene TRBJ2-1; the match to TRBD2 covers 10 bases. V lost 1 base to trimming and J lost 6 bases; unmatched junction nucleotides: 3. The CDR3 consists of 15 residues. CDR1 and CDR2 from the germline V gene are MNHEY and SMNVEV (reference sequence). CDR3 DNA: TGTGCCAGCAGTTTATGGCTAGCGGGAGTCAATGAGCAGTTCTTC. Translated: CASSLWLAGVNEQFF.

This sequence joins TRBV6-5 and TRBJ2-7; maybe TRBD1 (6 bases). The germline V and J ends were trimmed by 10 bases and 5 bases, with 15 bases remaining between them. The CDR3 sequence is 12 residues long. CDR1 and CDR2 from the germline V gene are MNHEY and SVGAGI. CDR3 in amino acids: CATLTGFHEQYV. The CDR3 nucleotides are TGTGCCACGCTAACAGGGTTCCACGAGCAGTACGTC.

This clone occurred once. The chain employs TRBV18 and TRBJ2-2; no firm D call. Germline-derived CDR1 and CDR2 are KGHSH and LQKENI. The CDR3 covers 16 residues. Between the trimmed V and J ends, which lost 5 bases and 0 bases, there was a span of 13 bases. CDR3 sequence (DNA): TGTGCCAGCTCAACCACTACATTAACGAACACCGGGGAGCTGTTTTTT. Translating gives CASSTTTLTNTGELFF.

The rearrangement uses TRBV10-1 and TRBJ1-1; 8 bases are a match to TRBD1. The CDR3 loop spans 15 amino acids. V lost 5 bases and J lost 1; bases outside the gene matches: 6. The germline V gene encodes CDR1 WNHNN and CDR2 SYGVQD (reference sequence). The CDR3 DNA reads as TGCGCCAGCAGTCGGACAGGGTCTAGGAACACTGAAGCTTTCTTT. This translates into CASSRTGSRNTEAFF.

This CDR3 is CASSFGSGYGYTF. The CDR3 DNA follows: TGTGCCAGCAGTTTCGGGTCGGGCTATGGCTACACCTTC. The gene calls are TRBV12-3 or TRBV12-4 and TRBJ1-2; the D is unclear. Trimming took 3 bases from V and 4 from J, leaving 9 bases between them. CDR3 length: 13 amino acids.

On this clone: At one boundary the junction diverges from the germline segment, which might be a read error. The rearrangement links TRBV5-1 to TRBJ1-1; 8 bases line up with TRBD1. Germline V gene lookup returns CDR1 SGHRS and CDR2 YFSETQ. This CDR3 spans 15 amino acids. The CDR3 region is CASNLGDRGPTEAFF. In DNA, the CDR3 is TGCGCCAGCAACTTGGGTGACAGGGGTCCCACTGAAGCTTTCTTT.

This clone was picked up one time. This chain links TRBV3-1 (or the pseudogene TRBV3-2) with TRBJ2-5; TRBD1 agrees at 8 bases. CDR1 is LGHDT, CDR2 YNNKEL, per germline (reference sequence). The CDR3 length is 15 residues. Unmatched junction bases numbered 9, after V lost 5 bases and J lost 4 bases. The CDR3: CASSLGQGFVETQYF. The DNA of the CDR3 is TGTGCCAGCAGCTTAGGACAGGGATTCGTAGAGACCCAGTACTTC.

This clone was observed a single time. The CDR3, as DNA: TGTGCCAGCAGTTTATCGGAGAGTGGTGAAGCTTTCTTT. Translating it yields CASSLSESGEAFF. The chain recombines TRBV27 with TRBJ1-1; D gene ambiguous. The CDR3 sequence is 13 residues long. Germline lookup yields CDR1 MNHEY and CDR2 SMNVEV (reference sequence). Trimming stripped 0 bases from V and 7 bases from J, with 9 bases between.

This chain joins TRBV6-2 or TRBV6-3 and TRBJ1-2, with D perhaps matching TRBD1 (6 bases). Trimming took 6 bases from V and 4 from J, leaving 12 bases between them. The CDR3 has 13 amino acids. The germline CDR1 and CDR2 sequences are MNHEY and SVGEGT. This CDR3 reads CASSRQDSYGYTF. The CDR3 DNA reads TGTGCCAGCAGCCGACAGGACTCCTATGGCTACACCTTC.

The chain links TRBV9 to TRBJ2-1; 7 bases line up with TRBD2. This CDR3 has 16 residues. The ends lost 4 bases at V and 2 bases at J; junction bases unmatched: 9. The germline V gene encodes CDR1 SGDLS and CDR2 YYNGEE. CDR3 loop: CASSRGLAEPYNEQFF. The CDR3 DNA sequence: TGTGCCAGCAGCAGAGGGCTAGCGGAACCCTACAATGAGCAGTTCTTC.

J is TRBJ1-2 and V is TRBV3-1 (or the pseudogene TRBV3-2), with a tentative D call TRBD1 (5 bases). CDR1 LGHDT and CDR2 YNNKEL come from the germline V gene (reference sequence). The CDR3 has 13 amino acids. V was shortened by 2 bases and J by 4 bases, with 8 bases between the two germline ends. The CDR3 protein is CASSQLQAYGYTF. Here the CDR3 DNA reads TGTGCCAGCAGCCAACTACAGGCCTATGGCTACACCTTC.

V usage is TRBV7-2 and J usage is TRBJ2-4, with TRBD1 matching 8 bases. CDR1 and CDR2 (germline): SGHTA, FQGNSA. The CDR3 extends over 17 amino acids. V was pared by 5 bases and J by 1 base, with 10 bases of the junction left unmatched. The CDR3 bases are TGTGCCAGCAGCCCCGACAGGGGCGCAGGGGCCAAAAACATTCAGTACTTC. Amino acid sequence: CASSPDRGAGAKNIQYF. Together with reference TRBV7-2 and TRBJ2-4, the CDR3 gives the full variable domain: GAGVSQSPSNKVTEKGKDVELRCDPISGHTALYWYRQSLGQGLEFLIYFQGNSAPDKSGLPSDRFSAERTGGSVSTLTIQRTQQEDSAVYLCASSPDRGAGAKNIQYFGAGTRLSVL.